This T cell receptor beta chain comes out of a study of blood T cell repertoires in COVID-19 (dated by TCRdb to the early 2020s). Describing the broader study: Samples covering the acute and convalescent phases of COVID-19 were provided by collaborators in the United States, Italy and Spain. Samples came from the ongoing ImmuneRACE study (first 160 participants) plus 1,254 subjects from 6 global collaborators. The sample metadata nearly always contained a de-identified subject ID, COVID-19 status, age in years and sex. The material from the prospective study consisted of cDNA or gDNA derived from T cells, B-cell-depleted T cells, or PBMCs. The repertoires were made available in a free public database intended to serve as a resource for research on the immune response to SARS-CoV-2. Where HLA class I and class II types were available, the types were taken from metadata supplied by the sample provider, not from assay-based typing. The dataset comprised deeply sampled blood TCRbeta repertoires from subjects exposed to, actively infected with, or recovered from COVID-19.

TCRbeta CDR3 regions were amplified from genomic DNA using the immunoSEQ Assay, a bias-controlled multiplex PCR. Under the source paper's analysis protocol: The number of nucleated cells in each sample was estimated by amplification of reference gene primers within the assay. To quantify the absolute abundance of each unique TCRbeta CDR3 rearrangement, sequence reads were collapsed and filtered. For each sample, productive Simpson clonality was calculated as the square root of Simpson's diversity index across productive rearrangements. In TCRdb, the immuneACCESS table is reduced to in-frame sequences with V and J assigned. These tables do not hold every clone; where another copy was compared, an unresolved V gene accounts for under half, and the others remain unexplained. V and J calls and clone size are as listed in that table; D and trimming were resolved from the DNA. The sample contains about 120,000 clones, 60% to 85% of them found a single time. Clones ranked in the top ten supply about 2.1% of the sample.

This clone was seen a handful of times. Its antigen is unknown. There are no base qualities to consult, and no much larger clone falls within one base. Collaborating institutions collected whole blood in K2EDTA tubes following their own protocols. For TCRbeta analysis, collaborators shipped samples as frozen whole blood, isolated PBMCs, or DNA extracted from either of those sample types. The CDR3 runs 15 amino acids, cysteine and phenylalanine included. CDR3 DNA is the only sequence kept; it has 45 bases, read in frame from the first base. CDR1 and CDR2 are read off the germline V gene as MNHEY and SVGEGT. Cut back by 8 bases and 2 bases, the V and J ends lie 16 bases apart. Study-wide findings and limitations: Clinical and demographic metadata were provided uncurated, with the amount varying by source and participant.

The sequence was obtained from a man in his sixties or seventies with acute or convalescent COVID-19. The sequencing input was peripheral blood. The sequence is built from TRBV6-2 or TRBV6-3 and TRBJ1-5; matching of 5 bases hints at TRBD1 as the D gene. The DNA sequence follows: TGTGCCAGCTGCCTTAGGGGTGGGGGCAATCAGCCCCAGCATTTT. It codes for CASCLRGGGNQPQHF.